What follows is one T cell receptor beta chain and its context. The sample comes from a study of T cell responses to AZD1222 COVID-19 vaccine. It was second doses at about 4 or about 12 weeks that were pooled. Sequencing was performed with immunoSEQ multiplex PCR; in TCRdb, only in-frame clones are kept and a portion is missing. The repertoire consists of about 140,000 clones, with roughly 93% occurring once and the leading ten covering approximately 7%. Germline CDR1 MNHEY, CDR2 SVGAGI. This CDR3 contains 15 residues. The J segment lost 11 bases and the V segment lost 6 bases, leaving 12 bases of the junction unmatched.

The J gene is TRBJ2-7, the V gene TRBV6-5; 14 bases fit TRBD2. This receptor was taken from an adult who received the AZD1222 COVID-19 vaccine. Sequences were derived from peripheral blood, sampled 28 days after the second AZD1222 dose. The CDR3 bases are TGTGCCAGCAGACCCGGACTAGCGGGGGGCACCTTGGAGTACTTC. As protein: CASRPGLAGGTLEYF.